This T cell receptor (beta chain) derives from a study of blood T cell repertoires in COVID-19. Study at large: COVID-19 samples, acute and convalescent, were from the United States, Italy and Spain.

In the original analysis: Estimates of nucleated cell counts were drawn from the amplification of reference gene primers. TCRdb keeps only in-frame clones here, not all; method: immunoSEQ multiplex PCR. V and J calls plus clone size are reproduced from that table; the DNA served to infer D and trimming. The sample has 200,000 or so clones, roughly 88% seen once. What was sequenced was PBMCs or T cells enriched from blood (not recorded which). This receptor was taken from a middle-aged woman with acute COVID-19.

The CDR3 loop reads CASKTTGGSSNQPQHF. The CDR3 DNA reads TGTGCCAGCAAAACGACAGGGGGCTCGAGCAATCAGCCCCAGCATTTT. This chain links TRBV2 with TRBJ1-5; the match to TRBD1 covers 10 bases. V was clipped by 7 bases and J by 1 base; unmatched bases: 7. Per germline, CDR1 SNHLY and CDR2 FYNNEI. CDR3 length equals 16 residues.